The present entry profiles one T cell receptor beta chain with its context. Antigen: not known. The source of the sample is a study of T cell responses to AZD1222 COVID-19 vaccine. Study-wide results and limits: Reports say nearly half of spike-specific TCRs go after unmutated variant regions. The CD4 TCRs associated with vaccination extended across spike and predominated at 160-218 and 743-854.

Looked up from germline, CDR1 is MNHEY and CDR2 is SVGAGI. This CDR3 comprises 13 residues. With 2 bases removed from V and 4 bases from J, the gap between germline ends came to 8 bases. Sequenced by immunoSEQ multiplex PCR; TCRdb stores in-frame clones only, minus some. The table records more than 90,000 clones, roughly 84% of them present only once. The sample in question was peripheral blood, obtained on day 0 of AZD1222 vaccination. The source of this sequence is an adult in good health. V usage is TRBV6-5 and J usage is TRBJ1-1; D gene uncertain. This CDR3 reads CASSYGWGTEAFF. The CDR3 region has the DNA TGTGCCAGCAGTTACGGGTGGGGCACTGAAGCTTTCTTT.